Following are 29 T cell receptor beta chains from one sample sequenced in a study of CD4 and CD8 cells across lung adenocarcinoma regions. TCRdb passed the PCR reads through MiXCR, listing each CDR3 protein once. Here the sample spans some 27,000 distinct CDR3 sequences, around 56% being singletons. Sequences were obtained from CD8+ T cells from the center of a lung tumor. The receptors come from a male donor with lung adenocarcinoma. The CD4 and CD8 labels of this study may be unreliable.

This clonotype was found a few times. The gene calls are TRBV10-3 and TRBJ1-1; 8 bases align to TRBD1. J gave up 3 bases and V 6 bases, and 9 bases lay outside the gene matches. CDR3 length equals 15 residues. Per germline, CDR1 ENHRY and CDR2 SYGVKD. As DNA, the CDR3 is TGTGCCATCAGGACAGACGGACAGGGTTACACTGAAGCTTTCTTT. Translation gives CAIRTDGQGYTEAFF.

The chain combines TRBV27 with TRBJ1-6; no definite D call. The germline CDR1 and CDR2 sequences are MNHEY and SMNVEV (reference sequence). The CDR3 is made up of 15 amino acids. Trimming removed 4 bases at V and 10 bases at J, with 17 bases between. The CDR3 is CASSSTGGVRSPLHF. CDR3 bases: TGTGCCAGCAGTTCGACGGGCGGGGTACGGTCACCCCTCCACTTT.

This clonotype occurred once. This chain connects TRBV12-3 or TRBV12-4 to TRBJ2-3; TRBD2 matches 7 bases. The J call could be wrong; TRBJ2-7 is a better fit for the DNA end. The CDR3 sequence is 14 residues long. The CDR3 protein is CASRGGWNTDTQYF. The DNA for the CDR3 is TGTGCCAGCAGGGGAGGGTGGAACACAGATACGCAGTACTTC.

V is TRBV4-2 and J is TRBJ2-1; 9 bases match TRBD2. The DNA end is more similar to TRBJ2-7, so the J call may be wrong. Germline-derived CDR1 and CDR2 are LGHNA and YNFKEQ. The CDR3 length is 16 residues. Here the CDR3 DNA reads TGTGCCAGCAGCCGAGTCAATAGCGGGAGAACCCATGAGCAGTACTTC. Amino acid sequence: CASSRVNSGRTHEQYF.

The chain joins TRBV6-4 to TRBJ2-3, with TRBD1 matching over 7 bases. This CDR3 region has 14 residues. Germline CDR1 MRHNA, CDR2 SNTAGT. Unmatched junction bases numbered 3, after V lost 6 bases and J lost 0 bases. CDR3 sequence (DNA): TGTGCCAGCAGCCTCAGGGGGAGCACAGATACGCAGTATTTT. Translating gives CASSLRGSTDTQYF.

The chain combines TRBV27 with TRBJ2-1, with 9 bases aligning to TRBD2. The germline V gene encodes CDR1 MNHEY and CDR2 SMNVEV (reference sequence). The CDR3 runs to 14 residues. The trim removed 6 bases at V and 8 bases at J, leaving 8 bases unmatched. Here the CDR3 DNA reads TGTGCCAGCAGCGACCCCGGGACTAGCTATGAGCAGTTCTTC. It specifies CASSDPGTSYEQFF.

The J gene is TRBJ2-3, the V gene TRBV6-5, with TRBD1 matching over 10 bases. Germline V gene sequence: CDR1 MNHEY, CDR2 SVGAGI. J gave up 2 bases and V 7 bases, and 9 bases lay outside the gene matches. The CDR3 is 16 amino acids. The CDR3 loop reads CASISGTGAFTDTQYF. DNA for the CDR3: TGTGCCAGCATTTCCGGGACAGGGGCTTTCACAGATACGCAGTATTTT.

Worth noting for this clonotype: At one of its ends the junction is not consistent with the germline gene, which may arise from a read error. The chain joins TRBV6-1 to TRBJ2-3; either TRBD1 or TRBD2 may supply D (6 bases each). Per the germline V gene, CDR1 is MNHNS and CDR2 is SASEGT. The CDR3 consists of 16 residues. CDR3 in DNA: TGTGCCAGCAGTGACGCGGGGACATGGGCCGGGAACACGCAGTATTTC. This translates into CASSDAGTWAGNTQYF.

Details on this clonotype: A junction end diverges from the germline sequence, so it may reflect a read error. This rearrangement joins TRBV10-3 to TRBJ2-3, with TRBD2 as a possible D gene (6 bases). The CDR3 consists of 17 residues. Germline values: CDR1 ENHRY, CDR2 SYGVKD. The CDR3 loop is CAISGGTGGRVTETQYF. The DNA of the CDR3 is TGTGCCATCAGTGGGGGGACTGGCGGGCGTGTCACAGAGACGCAGTACTTT.

By proportion, this clonotype is medium-sized. The CDR3 DNA follows: TGCGCCAGCAGAACTAGCCCCCCAGATACGCAGTATTTT. It specifies CASRTSPPDTQYF. The chain has TRBV10-1 and TRBJ2-3, with a tentative D call TRBD2 (6 bases). Between the trimmed V and J ends, which lost 6 bases and 4 bases, there was a span of 11 bases. Per the germline V gene, CDR1 is WNHNN and CDR2 is SYGVQD (reference sequence). There are 13 residues in the CDR3.

This clonotype has a single count. The chain uses TRBV6-1 and TRBJ1-2, with TRBD1 matching 8 bases. Germline CDR1 reads MNHNS; CDR2 reads SASEGT. The J segment lost 8 bases and the V segment lost 3 bases, leaving 11 bases of the junction unmatched. This CDR3 contains 15 residues. The CDR3 DNA sequence: TGTGCCAGCAGTGACGGGACAGGAACCTACTTAGGCTACACCTTC. Its translation is CASSDGTGTYLGYTF.

The gene calls are TRBV27 and TRBJ2-4; D may correspond to TRBD1 or TRBD2 (6 bases each). CDR3 length equals 16 residues. V dropped 8 bases and J dropped 13 bases, with 30 bases sitting between them. The germline V gene has CDR1 MNHEY and CDR2 SMNVEV (reference sequence). The CDR3 coding sequence is TGTGCCAGCGGGGGGCTCGGGGGATGTGACAAAAAGATCCAGTACTTC. Protein: CASGGLGGCDKKIQYF.

In its sample, this clonotype ranks as medium-sized. V gene TRBV6-1 combines with J gene TRBJ2-4; 12 positions agree with TRBD2. With 2 bases clipped from V and 2 bases from J, the junction kept 10 bases outside the gene matches. CDR1 and CDR2 from the germline V gene are MNHNS and SASEGT. This CDR3 has 19 residues. The chain's CDR3 is CASSEKPSGRAWSKNIQYF. As DNA, the CDR3 is TGTGCCAGCAGTGAAAAGCCTAGCGGGAGGGCCTGGTCCAAAAACATTCAGTACTTC.

The CDR3: CASSVAGIGAGDTQYF. The CDR3 coding sequence is TGTGCCAGCAGTGTAGCGGGGATAGGAGCCGGGGACACTCAGTACTTC. The V call is TRBV6-1, the J call TRBJ2-4, with TRBD2 matching over 8 bases. This CDR3 comprises 16 residues. Unmatched junction bases numbered 17, after V lost 4 bases and J lost 12 bases. Germline loops: CDR1 MNHNS, CDR2 SASEGT.

The J gene is TRBJ2-1, the V gene TRBV27; 10 positions agree with TRBD2. Germline CDR1 reads MNHEY; CDR2 reads SMNVEV (reference sequence). This CDR3 region has 17 residues. V lost 6 bases to trimming and J lost 0 bases; unmatched junction nucleotides: 8. The CDR3 nucleotides are TGTGCCAGCAGCGCGGGACTAGCGATTAGCTCCTACAATGAGCAGTTCTTC. It specifies CASSAGLAISSYNEQFF.

The chain links TRBV6-5 to TRBJ2-3; D may be TRBD2 (6 bases). Matching the DNA end better, TRBJ2-7 makes the J call doubtful. The CDR3 covers 18 residues. Germline lookup yields CDR1 MNHEY and CDR2 SVGAGI. The CDR3 DNA reads as TGTGCCAGCAGTTACCCGGGACTCGCGGGCCTGGGCCCAGATACGCAGTACTTC. Amino acids: CASSYPGLAGLGPDTQYF.

On this clonotype itself: A much larger clone lies a single base off, so this may be a read error. The chain links TRBV10-3 to TRBJ1-1; D is possibly TRBD1 (5 bases). Germline values: CDR1 ENHRY, CDR2 SYGVKD. This CDR3 region has 13 residues. V was cut by 10 bases and J by 5 bases, with 17 bases left in between. CDR3: CANRPDRKTEAFF. CDR3 sequence (DNA): TGTGCCAACAGACCCGACAGAAAAACTGAAGCTTTCTTT.

The chain is built from TRBV10-1 and TRBJ2-1; unclear D gene. Germline V gene lookup returns CDR1 WNHNN and CDR2 SYGVQD (reference sequence). The germline V and J ends were trimmed by 2 bases and 4 bases, with 6 bases remaining between them. The CDR3 sequence is 13 residues long. The CDR3, as DNA: TGCGCCAGCAGTGAGAATCCTTACAATGAGCAGTTCTTC. Its translation: CASSENPYNEQFF.

This chain connects TRBV6-1 to TRBJ2-5; 7 nucleotides agree with TRBD2. V lost 4 bases, J lost 4 bases, and 9 bases stayed unmatched. This CDR3 spans 15 amino acids. CDR1 MNHNS and CDR2 SASEGT come from the germline V gene. The chain's CDR3 is CASSVVWGGGETQYF. The CDR3 coding sequence is TGTGCCAGCAGTGTGGTCTGGGGGGGGGGAGAGACCCAGTACTTC.

This clonotype has at least ten counts. This sequence joins TRBV6-5 and TRBJ2-7; D gene ambiguous. The germline gives CDR1 MNHEY, CDR2 SVGAGI. V was shortened by 0 bases and J by 4 bases, with 13 bases between the two germline ends. The CDR3 is 15 amino acids. CDR3: CASSYSSRASYEQYF. In DNA, the CDR3 is TGTGCCAGCAGTTACTCGAGTAGAGCGTCTTACGAGCAGTACTTC.

This clonotype was seen at least ten times. The chain couples TRBV30 to TRBJ2-3; D perhaps matches TRBD1 (6 bases). The CDR3 is 10 amino acids. Germline-derived CDR1 and CDR2 are GTSNPN and SVGIG (reference sequence). V lost 4 bases, J lost 9 bases, and 8 bases lay in between. The CDR3, as DNA: TGTGCCTGGAAGGGGGTGACGCAGTATTTT. Its translation is CAWKGVTQYF.

A remark on this clonotype: A read error may produce the germline difference seen at one junction end. J is TRBJ2-3 and V is TRBV27, with D possibly being TRBD2 (5 bases). Germline CDR1 reads MNHEY; CDR2 reads SMNVEV (reference sequence). The length of the CDR3 is 14 residues. The CDR3 nucleotides read TGTGGCGTCTGTCGGCTGGCGGGCAAAAATATTCAGTACTTT. It codes for CGVCRLAGKNIQYF.

This clonotype has a handful of counts. The chain joins TRBV12-3 or TRBV12-4 to TRBJ1-1; the D is unclear. V dropped 6 bases and J dropped 8 bases, with 13 bases sitting between them. The CDR3 consists of 12 residues. The CDR3 DNA reads TGTGCCAGCAGGGGCGAGACGGGAGAAGCTTTCTTT. Translated: CASRGETGEAFF.

This clonotype qualifies as large (0.1 to 1%). The chain carries TRBV6-1 and TRBJ2-3; D gene unclear. Germline V gene lookup returns CDR1 MNHNS and CDR2 SASEGT. V lost 10 bases, J lost 4 bases, and 9 bases lay in between. The CDR3 is made up of 11 amino acids. CDR3 nucleotide sequence: TGTGCCACCTCTCCGGCAGATACGCAGTATTTT. Its translation: CATSPADTQYF.

This clonotype was found many times. A much larger clone differs from this one at a single base, so this may be a read error. V and J are TRBV27 and TRBJ2-5, with D perhaps TRBD1 or TRBD2 (6 bases each). Trimming stripped 5 bases from V and 11 bases from J, with 21 bases between. Germline V gene lookup returns CDR1 MNHEY and CDR2 SMNVEV (reference sequence). The CDR3 sequence is 14 residues long. The CDR3 bases are TGTGCCAGCAGTCGGTCGGGGGCCTACAATGAGCAGTACTTC. Residues: CASSRSGAYNEQYF.

This clonotype turned up a few times. This chain uses TRBV10-3 with TRBJ2-3; no reliable D call. Deletions cut 8 bases from V and 4 bases from J, with 10 bases between. CDR3 length: 12 residues. Germline V gene lookup returns CDR1 ENHRY and CDR2 SYGVKD. This CDR3 reads CAISSVADTQYF. The CDR3 DNA follows: TGTGCCATCTCCAGTGTGGCAGATACGCAGTATTTT.

A few counts support this clonotype. An end of the junction does not agree with germline; a read error may underlie this. The V gene is TRBV6-1, the J gene TRBJ2-7; D might be TRBD2 (5 bases). This CDR3 has 10 residues. Germline CDR1 reads MNHNS; CDR2 reads SASEGT. CDR3 protein: CASSGPGSDF. Written as DNA, the CDR3 is TGTGCCAGCAGTGGGCCGGGGTCCGACTTC.

The gene calls are TRBV10-3 and TRBJ2-3; TRBD1 is a possible D gene (7 bases). CDR1 and CDR2 from the germline V gene are ENHRY and SYGVKD. The CDR3 sequence is 14 residues long. CDR3 DNA sequence: TGTCGCGGCACGGCCAGGGGGGCCAAAAATACGCAGTATTTT. Protein: CRGTARGAKNTQYF.

A note on this clonotype: Its ends do not fully match the called genes, so a read error is possible. The chain is built from TRBV10-2 and TRBJ2-3; tentatively, D is TRBD1 (5 bases). CDR3 length: 16 residues. The V gene's germline CDR1 is WSHSY and CDR2 SAAADI. CDR3: CASRGPGGRDQETQYF. The CDR3 DNA sequence: TGCGCCAGCAGGGGGCCCGGTGGGCGAGACCAAGAGACGCAGTATTTC.